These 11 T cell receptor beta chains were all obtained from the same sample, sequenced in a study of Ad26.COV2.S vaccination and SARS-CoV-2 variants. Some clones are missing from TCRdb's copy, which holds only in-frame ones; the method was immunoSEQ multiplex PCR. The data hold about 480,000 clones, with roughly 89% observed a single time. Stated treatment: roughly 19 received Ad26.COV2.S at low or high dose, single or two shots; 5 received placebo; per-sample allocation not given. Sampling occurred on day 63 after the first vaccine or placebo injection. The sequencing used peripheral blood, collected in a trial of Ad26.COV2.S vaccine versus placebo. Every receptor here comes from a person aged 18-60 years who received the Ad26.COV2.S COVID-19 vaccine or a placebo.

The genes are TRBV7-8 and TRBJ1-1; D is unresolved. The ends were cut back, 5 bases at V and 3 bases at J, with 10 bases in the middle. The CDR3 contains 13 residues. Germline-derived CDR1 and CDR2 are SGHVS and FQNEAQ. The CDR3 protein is CASSPRIHTEAFF. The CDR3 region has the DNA TGTGCCAGCAGCCCCCGAATACACACTGAAGCTTTCTTT.

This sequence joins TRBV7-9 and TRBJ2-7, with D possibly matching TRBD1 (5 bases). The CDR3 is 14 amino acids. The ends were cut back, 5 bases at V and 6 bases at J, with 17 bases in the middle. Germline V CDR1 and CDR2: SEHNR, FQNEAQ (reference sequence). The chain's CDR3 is CASSPRDLVPEQYF. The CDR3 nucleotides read TGTGCCAGCAGCCCCAGGGATCTCGTCCCCGAGCAGTACTTC.

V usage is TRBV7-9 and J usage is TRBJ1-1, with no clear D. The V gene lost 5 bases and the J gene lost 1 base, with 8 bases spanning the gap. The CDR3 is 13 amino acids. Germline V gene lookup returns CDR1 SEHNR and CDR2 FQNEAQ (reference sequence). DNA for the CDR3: TGTGCCAGCAGCGCACGAGAGAACACTGAAGCTTTCTTT. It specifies CASSARENTEAFF.

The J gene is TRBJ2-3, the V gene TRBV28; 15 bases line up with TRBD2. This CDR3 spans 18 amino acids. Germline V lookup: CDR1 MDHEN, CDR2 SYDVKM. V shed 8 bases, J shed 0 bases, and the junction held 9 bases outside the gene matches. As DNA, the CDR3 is TGTGCCAGCGGGCTGGGACTAGCGGGAGGTACTAGCACAGATACGCAGTATTTT. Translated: CASGLGLAGGTSTDTQYF. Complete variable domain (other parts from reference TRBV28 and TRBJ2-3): DVKVTQSSRYLVKRTGEKVFLECVQDMDHENMFWYRQDPGLGLRLIYFSYDVKMKEKGDIPEGYSVSREKKERFSLILESASTNQTSMYLCASGLGLAGGTSTDTQYFGPGTRLTVL.

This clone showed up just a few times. CDR3 in amino acids: CASSLQGGNEKLFF. In nucleotides, the CDR3 is TGTGCCAGCAGTTTACAGGGGGGTAATGAAAAACTGTTTTTT. The V and J genes are TRBV7-6 and TRBJ1-4; 8 bases align to TRBD1. The germline gives CDR1 SGHVS, CDR2 FNYEAQ. The V gene end was trimmed by 6 bases and the J gene end by 4 bases; junction bases not matched to a gene: 4. The CDR3 totals 14 residues.

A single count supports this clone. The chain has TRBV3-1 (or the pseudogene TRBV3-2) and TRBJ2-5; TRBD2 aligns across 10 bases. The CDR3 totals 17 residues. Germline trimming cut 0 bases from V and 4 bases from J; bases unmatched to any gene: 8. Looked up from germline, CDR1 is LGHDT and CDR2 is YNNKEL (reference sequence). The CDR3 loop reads CASSQDEVGTSVETQYF. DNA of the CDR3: TGTGCCAGCAGCCAAGACGAGGTTGGGACTAGCGTAGAGACCCAGTACTTC.

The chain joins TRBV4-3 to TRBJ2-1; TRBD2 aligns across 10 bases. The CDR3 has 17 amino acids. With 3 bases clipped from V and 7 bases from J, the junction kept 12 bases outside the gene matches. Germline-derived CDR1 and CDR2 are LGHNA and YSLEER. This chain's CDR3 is CASSQGPSGGVQNEQFF. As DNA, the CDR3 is TGCGCCAGCAGCCAGGGACCTAGCGGGGGTGTCCAGAATGAGCAGTTCTTC.

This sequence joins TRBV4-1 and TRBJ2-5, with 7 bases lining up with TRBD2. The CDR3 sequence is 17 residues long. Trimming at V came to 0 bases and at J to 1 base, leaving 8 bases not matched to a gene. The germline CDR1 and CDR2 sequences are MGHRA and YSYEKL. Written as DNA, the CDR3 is TGCGCCAGCAGCCAAGATCCCGTGGGAGGGATCCAAGAGACCCAGTACTTC. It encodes CASSQDPVGGIQETQYF.

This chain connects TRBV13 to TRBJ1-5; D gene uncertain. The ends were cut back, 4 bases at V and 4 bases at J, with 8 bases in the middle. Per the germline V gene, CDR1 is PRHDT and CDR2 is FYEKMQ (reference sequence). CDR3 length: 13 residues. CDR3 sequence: CASSSGVNQPQHF. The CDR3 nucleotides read TGTGCCAGCAGCTCGGGAGTTAATCAGCCCCAGCATTTT.

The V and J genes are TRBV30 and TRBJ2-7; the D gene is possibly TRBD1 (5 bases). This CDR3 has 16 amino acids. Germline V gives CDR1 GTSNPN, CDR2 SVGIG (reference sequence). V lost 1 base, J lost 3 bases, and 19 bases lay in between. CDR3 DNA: TGTGCCTGGAGTGGAGTGGGCTGGACGGACAACTACGAGCAGTACTTC. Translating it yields CAWSGVGWTDNYEQYF.

The CDR3 sequence is CASSRGFGQPQHF. The CDR3 coding sequence is TGTGCCAGCAGCAGGGGGTTCGGTCAGCCCCAGCATTTT. The chain combines TRBV7-9 with TRBJ1-5; D possibly corresponds to TRBD1 (6 bases). Germline lookup yields CDR1 SEHNR and CDR2 FQNEAQ (reference sequence). The CDR3 has 13 residues. Deletions cut 5 bases from V and 6 bases from J, with 11 bases between.